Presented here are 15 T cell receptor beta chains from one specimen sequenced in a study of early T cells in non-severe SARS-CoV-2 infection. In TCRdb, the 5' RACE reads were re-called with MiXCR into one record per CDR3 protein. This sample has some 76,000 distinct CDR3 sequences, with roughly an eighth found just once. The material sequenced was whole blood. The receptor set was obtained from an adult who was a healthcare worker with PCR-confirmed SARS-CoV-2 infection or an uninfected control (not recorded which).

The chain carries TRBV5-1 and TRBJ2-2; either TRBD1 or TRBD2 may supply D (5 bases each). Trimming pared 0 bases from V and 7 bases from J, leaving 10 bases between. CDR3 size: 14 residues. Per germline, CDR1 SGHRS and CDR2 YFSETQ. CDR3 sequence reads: CASSLGGAGGELFF. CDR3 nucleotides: TGCGCCAGCAGCTTGGGAGGGGCTGGCGGGGAGCTGTTTTTT.

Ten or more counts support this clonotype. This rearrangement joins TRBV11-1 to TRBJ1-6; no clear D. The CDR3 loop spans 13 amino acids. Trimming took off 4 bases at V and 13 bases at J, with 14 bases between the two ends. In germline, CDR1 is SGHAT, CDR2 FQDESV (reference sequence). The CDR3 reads CASSSELSSPLHF. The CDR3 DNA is TGTGCCAGCAGCTCGGAATTATCATCCCCCCTCCACTTT.

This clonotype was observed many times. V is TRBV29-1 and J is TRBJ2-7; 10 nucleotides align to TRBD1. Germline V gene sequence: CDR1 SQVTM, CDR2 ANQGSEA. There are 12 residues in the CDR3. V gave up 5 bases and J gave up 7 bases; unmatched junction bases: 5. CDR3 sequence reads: CSVRQGAGEQYF. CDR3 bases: TGCAGCGTTCGACAGGGGGCTGGGGAGCAGTACTTC.

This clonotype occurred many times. The CDR3 region has the DNA TGCAGTGCTAGAGATGGACTAGCGGGGCAGTATTTT. This gives the protein CSARDGLAGQYF. V is TRBV20-1 and J is TRBJ2-3; 11 bases align to TRBD2. There are 12 residues in the CDR3. From germline, CDR1 is DFQATT and CDR2 SNEGSKA (reference sequence). V lost 0 bases to trimming and J lost 11 bases; unmatched junction nucleotides: 1.

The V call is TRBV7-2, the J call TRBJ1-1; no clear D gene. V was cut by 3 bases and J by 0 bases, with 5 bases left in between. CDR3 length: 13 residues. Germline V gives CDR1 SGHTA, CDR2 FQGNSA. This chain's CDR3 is CASSFGLNTEAFF. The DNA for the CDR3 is TGTGCCAGCAGCTTCGGTTTGAACACTGAAGCTTTCTTT.

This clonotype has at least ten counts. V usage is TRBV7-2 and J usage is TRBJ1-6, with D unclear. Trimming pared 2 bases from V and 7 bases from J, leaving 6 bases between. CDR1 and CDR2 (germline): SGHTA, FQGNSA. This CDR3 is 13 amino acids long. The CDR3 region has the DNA TGTGCCAGCAGCTTAAGGAGGAATTCACCCCTCCACTTT. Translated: CASSLRRNSPLHF.

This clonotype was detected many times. CDR3 DNA sequence: TGTGCCAGCAGGGGGGATCCAGGCAATCAGCCCCAGCATTTT. Translating gives CASRGDPGNQPQHF. The genes are TRBV6-1 and TRBJ1-5; a possible D gene is TRBD1 (5 bases). CDR1 and CDR2 from the germline V gene are MNHNS and SASEGT. The V end was cut by 6 bases, the J end by 2 bases, with 11 bases between. The CDR3 has 14 amino acids.

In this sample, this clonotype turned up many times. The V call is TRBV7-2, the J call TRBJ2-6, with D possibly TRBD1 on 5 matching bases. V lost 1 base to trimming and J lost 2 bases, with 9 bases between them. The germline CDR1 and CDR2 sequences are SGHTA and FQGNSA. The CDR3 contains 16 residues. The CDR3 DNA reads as TGTGCCAGCAGCTTAGTCACAGGTCCTGGGGCCAACGTCCTGACTTTC. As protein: CASSLVTGPGANVLTF.

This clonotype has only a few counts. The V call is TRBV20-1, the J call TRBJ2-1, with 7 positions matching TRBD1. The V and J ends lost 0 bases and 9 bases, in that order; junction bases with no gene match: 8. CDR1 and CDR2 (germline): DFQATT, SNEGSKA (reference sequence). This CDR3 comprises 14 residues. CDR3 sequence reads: CSARDQTGVAEQFF. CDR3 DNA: TGCAGTGCTAGAGACCAAACAGGGGTGGCTGAGCAGTTCTTC.

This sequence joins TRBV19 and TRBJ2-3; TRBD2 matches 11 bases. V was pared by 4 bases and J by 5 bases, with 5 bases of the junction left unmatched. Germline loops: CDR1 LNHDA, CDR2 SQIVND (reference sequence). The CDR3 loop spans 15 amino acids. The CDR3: CASSSLAGGIDTQYF. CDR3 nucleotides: TGTGCCAGTAGTAGTCTAGCGGGGGGAATAGATACGCAGTATTTT.

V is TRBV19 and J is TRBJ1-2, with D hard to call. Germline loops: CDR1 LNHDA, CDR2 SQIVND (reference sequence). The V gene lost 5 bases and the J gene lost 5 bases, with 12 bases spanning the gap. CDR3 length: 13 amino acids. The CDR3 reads CASSPGTQYGYTF. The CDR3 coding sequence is TGTGCCAGTAGTCCAGGAACACAATATGGCTACACCTTC.

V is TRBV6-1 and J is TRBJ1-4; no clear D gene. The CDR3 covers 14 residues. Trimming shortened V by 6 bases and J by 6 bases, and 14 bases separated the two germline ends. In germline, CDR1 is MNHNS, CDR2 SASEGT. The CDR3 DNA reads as TGTGCCAGCAGCGCCCTCCGCGATGATGAAAAACTGTTTTTT. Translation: CASSALRDDEKLFF.

The CDR3 DNA follows: TGTGCCAGCAGTTTAAGCGGGGAAGCTGATACGCAGTATTTT. Protein: CASSLSGEADTQYF. The V and J genes are TRBV12-3 or TRBV12-4 and TRBJ2-3; TRBD2 matches 7 bases. Trimming cost V 2 bases and J 6 bases; bases outside gene matches: 5. The length of the CDR3 is 14 residues.

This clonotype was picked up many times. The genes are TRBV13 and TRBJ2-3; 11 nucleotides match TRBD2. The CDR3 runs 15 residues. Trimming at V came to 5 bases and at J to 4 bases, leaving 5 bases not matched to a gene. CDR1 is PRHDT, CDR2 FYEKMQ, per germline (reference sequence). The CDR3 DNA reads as TGTGCCAGCAGCGTCCGACTAGCGGGGTCAGATACGCAGTATTTT. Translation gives CASSVRLAGSDTQYF. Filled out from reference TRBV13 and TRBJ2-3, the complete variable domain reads AAGVIQSPRHLIKEKRETATLKCYPIPRHDTVYWYQQGPGQDPQFLISFYEKMQSDKGSIPDRFSAQQFSDYHSELNMSSLELGDSALYFCASSVRLAGSDTQYFGPGTRLTVL.

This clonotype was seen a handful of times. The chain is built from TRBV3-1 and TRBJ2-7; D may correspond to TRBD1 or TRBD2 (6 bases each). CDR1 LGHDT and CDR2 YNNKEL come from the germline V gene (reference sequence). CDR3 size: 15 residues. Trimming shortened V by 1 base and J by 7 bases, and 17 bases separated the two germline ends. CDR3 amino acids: CASSQGITGAPEQYF. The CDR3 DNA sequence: TGTGCCAGCAGCCAAGGAATTACGGGGGCGCCTGAGCAGTACTTC.